A single sample is the source of the 10 T cell receptor beta chains below, sequenced in a study of blood T cell repertoires in COVID-19. Assay used: immunoSEQ multiplex PCR; TCRdb lists only in-frame clones, some missing. Here the sample spans some 270,000 clones, 80% to 90% being singletons. Sequencing was performed on peripheral blood. All receptors come from a woman aged 70-85 years with acute or convalescent COVID-19.

The rearrangement uses TRBV6-5 and TRBJ2-3, with TRBD1 identical over 10 bases. V was pared by 5 bases and J by 5 bases, with 4 bases of the junction left unmatched. The germline V gene encodes CDR1 MNHEY and CDR2 SVGAGI. The CDR3 has 14 residues. CDR3 nucleotide sequence: TGTGCCAGCAGTCCAGACAGGGGGCGAGATACGCAGTATTTT. Protein: CASSPDRGRDTQYF.

CDR3 sequence reads: CASTTVNEKLFF. CDR3 coding DNA: TGTGCCAGTACCACAGTTAATGAAAAACTGTTTTTT. V and J are TRBV19 and TRBJ1-4; D uncertain. CDR1 is LNHDA, CDR2 SQIVND, per germline (reference sequence). Trimming shortened V by 7 bases and J by 4 bases, and 7 bases separated the two germline ends. The length of the CDR3 is 12 residues.

This chain connects TRBV6-5 to TRBJ1-2; 8 bases are a match to TRBD1. CDR1 and CDR2 from the germline V gene are MNHEY and SVGAGI. The CDR3 has 13 amino acids. The V gene end was trimmed by 6 bases and the J gene end by 6 bases; junction bases not matched to a gene: 6. The CDR3 DNA reads TGTGCCAGCAGCGTCAGGGGGCCTGATGGCTACACCTTC. Its translation: CASSVRGPDGYTF.

V usage is TRBV10-2 and J usage is TRBJ2-7; TRBD2 aligns across 10 bases. J gave up 2 bases and V 5 bases, and 3 bases lay outside the gene matches. CDR1 is WSHSY, CDR2 SAAADI, per germline. This CDR3 spans 14 amino acids. The DNA for the CDR3 is TGCGCCAGCAGTCTTAGCGGGGGGCCCTACGAGCAGTACTTC. Protein sequence: CASSLSGGPYEQYF.

This rearrangement joins TRBV5-1 to TRBJ2-7, with TRBD2 identical over 15 bases. The V gene end was trimmed by 4 bases and the J gene end by 2 bases; junction bases not matched to a gene: 7. CDR1 SGHRS and CDR2 YFSETQ come from the germline V gene. The CDR3 is 17 residues long. The CDR3 loop reads CASSRTSGGDPTYEQYF. In DNA form, the CDR3 reads TGCGCCAGCAGCCGGACTAGCGGGGGGGATCCCACCTACGAGCAGTACTTC.

The chain is built from TRBV5-4 and TRBJ2-3, with 10 bases fitting TRBD2. CDR1 is SGHNT and CDR2 is YYREEE in the germline V gene (reference sequence). The CDR3 is made up of 16 amino acids. V gave up 2 bases and J gave up 4 bases; unmatched junction bases: 7. The CDR3 here is CASSFTAGGYSDTQYF. CDR3 bases: TGTGCCAGCAGCTTCACAGCGGGGGGGTATTCAGATACGCAGTATTTT.

This clone was seen a single time. V usage is TRBV5-4 and J usage is TRBJ2-1, with 7 bases lining up with TRBD1. This CDR3 comprises 17 residues. The germline gives CDR1 SGHNT, CDR2 YYREEE (reference sequence). Trimming took 4 bases from V and 4 from J; bases not matched to a gene: 14. CDR3 residues: CASSHGPGDRQYNEQFF. The CDR3, as DNA: TGTGCCAGCAGCCATGGGCCCGGGGACAGACAGTACAATGAGCAGTTCTTC.

This chain links TRBV4-2 with TRBJ2-3; TRBD2 matches 12 bases. V lost 0 bases and J lost 3; bases outside the gene matches: 4. The CDR3 totals 17 residues. CDR1 LGHNA and CDR2 YNFKEQ come from the germline V gene. The CDR3 reads CASSQELAGGATDTQYF. CDR3 in DNA: TGTGCCAGCAGCCAAGAGCTAGCGGGGGGGGCAACAGATACGCAGTATTTT.

The rearrangement links TRBV6-5 to TRBJ1-1; 8 positions agree with TRBD1. The CDR3 extends over 14 amino acids. The trim removed 10 bases at V and 6 bases at J, leaving 13 bases unmatched. Germline CDR1 is MNHEY and CDR2 is SVGAGI. The CDR3 protein is CATIKTGGVAEAFF. CDR3 DNA: TGTGCCACCATTAAAACAGGGGGAGTAGCTGAAGCTTTCTTT.

The chain links TRBV24-1 to TRBJ2-2; D might be TRBD2 (5 bases). There are 14 residues in the CDR3. CDR1 KGHDR and CDR2 SFDVKD come from the germline V gene. The germline V and J ends were trimmed by 6 bases and 0 bases, with 7 bases remaining between them. DNA of the CDR3: TGTGCCACCAGTCGAGGGACGAACACCGGGGAGCTGTTTTTT. Its protein is CATSRGTNTGELFF.